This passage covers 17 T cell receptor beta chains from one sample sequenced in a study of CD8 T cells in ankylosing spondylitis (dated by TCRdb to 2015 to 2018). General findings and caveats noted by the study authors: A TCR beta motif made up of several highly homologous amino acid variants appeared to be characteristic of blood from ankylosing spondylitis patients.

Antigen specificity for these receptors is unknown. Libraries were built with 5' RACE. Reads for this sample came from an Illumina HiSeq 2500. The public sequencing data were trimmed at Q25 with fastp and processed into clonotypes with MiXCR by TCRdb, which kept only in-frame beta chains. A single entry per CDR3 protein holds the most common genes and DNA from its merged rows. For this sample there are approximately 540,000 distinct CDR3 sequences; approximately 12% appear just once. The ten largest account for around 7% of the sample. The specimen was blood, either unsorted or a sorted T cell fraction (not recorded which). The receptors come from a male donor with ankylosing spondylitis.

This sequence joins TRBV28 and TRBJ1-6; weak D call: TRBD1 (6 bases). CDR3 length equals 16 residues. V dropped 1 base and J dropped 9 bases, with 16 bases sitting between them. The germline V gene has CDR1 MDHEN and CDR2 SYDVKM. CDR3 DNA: TGTGCCAGCAGTTTATTGGGGGCCACAGTGAGTTCACCCCTCCACTTT. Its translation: CASSLLGATVSSPLHF. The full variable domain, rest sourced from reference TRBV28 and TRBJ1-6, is DVKVTQSSRYLVKRTGEKVFLECVQDMDHENMFWYRQDPGLGLRLIYFSYDVKMKEKGDIPEGYSVSREKKERFSLILESASTNQTSMYLCASSLLGATVSSPLHFGNGTRLTVT.

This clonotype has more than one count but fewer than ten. CDR3 in DNA: TGTGCCAGCAGCTTAATGAGAAACACTGAAGCTTTCTTT. Translating gives CASSLMRNTEAFF. The chain recombines TRBV7-2 with TRBJ1-1, with D hard to call. V lost 2 bases, J lost 2 bases, and 6 bases lay in between. Germline CDR1 and CDR2: SGHTA and FQGNSA. This CDR3 is built from 13 residues.

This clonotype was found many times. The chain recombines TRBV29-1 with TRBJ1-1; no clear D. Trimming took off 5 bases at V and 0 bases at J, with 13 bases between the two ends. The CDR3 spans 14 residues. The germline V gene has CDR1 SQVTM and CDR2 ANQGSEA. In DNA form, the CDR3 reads TGCAGCGTTAGGCAGGCGGCGATGAACACTGAAGCTTTCTTT. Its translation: CSVRQAAMNTEAFF.

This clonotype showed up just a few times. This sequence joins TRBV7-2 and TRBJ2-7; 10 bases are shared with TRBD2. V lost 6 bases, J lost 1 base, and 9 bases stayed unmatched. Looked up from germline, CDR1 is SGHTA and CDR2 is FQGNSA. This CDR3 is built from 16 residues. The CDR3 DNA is TGTGCCAGCAGGCTAGCGGGAGACCCCGGGTCCTACGAGCAGTACTTC. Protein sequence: CASRLAGDPGSYEQYF.

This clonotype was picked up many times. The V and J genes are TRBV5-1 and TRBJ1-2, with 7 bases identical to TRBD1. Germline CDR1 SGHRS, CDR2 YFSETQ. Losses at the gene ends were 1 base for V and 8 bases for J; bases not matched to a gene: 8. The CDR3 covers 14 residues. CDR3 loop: CASSLIDRAYGYTF. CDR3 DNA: TGCGCCAGCAGCTTGATTGACAGGGCCTACGGCTACACCTTC.

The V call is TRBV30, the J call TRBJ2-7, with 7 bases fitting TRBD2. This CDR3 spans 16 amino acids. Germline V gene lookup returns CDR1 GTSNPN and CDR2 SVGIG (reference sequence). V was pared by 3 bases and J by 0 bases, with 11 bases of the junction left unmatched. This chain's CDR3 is CAWRSTGLPNSYEQYF. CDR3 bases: TGTGCCTGGAGGTCCACGGGACTACCCAACTCCTACGAGCAGTACTTC.

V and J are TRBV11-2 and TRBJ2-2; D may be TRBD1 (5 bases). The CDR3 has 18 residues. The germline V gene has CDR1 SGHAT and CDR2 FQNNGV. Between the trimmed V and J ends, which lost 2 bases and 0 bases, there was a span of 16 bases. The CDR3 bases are TGTGCCAGCAGCTTACGTCAAAGGGGATTGGCGAACACCGGGGAGCTGTTTTTT. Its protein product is CASSLRQRGLANTGELFF.

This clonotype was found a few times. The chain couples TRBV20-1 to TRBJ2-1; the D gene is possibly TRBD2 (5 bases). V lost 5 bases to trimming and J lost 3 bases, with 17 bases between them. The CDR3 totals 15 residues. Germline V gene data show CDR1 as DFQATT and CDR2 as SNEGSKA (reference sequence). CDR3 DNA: TGCAGTGCTTACCCCAGCGGTCTACACTACAATGAGCAGTTCTTC. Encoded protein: CSAYPSGLHYNEQFF.

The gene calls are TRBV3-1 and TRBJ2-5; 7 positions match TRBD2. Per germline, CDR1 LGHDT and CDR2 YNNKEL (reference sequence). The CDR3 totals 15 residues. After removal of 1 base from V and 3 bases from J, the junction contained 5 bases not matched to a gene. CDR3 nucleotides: TGTGCCAGCAGCCAAGCAGCGCTAGCGGAAGAGACCCAGTACTTC. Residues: CASSQAALAEETQYF.

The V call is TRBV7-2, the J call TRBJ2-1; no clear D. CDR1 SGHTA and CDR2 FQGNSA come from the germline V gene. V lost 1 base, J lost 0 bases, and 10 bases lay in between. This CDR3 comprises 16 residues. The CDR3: CASSLVVGLSYNEQFF. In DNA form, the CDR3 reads TGTGCCAGCAGCTTAGTGGTTGGCCTCTCCTACAATGAGCAGTTCTTC.

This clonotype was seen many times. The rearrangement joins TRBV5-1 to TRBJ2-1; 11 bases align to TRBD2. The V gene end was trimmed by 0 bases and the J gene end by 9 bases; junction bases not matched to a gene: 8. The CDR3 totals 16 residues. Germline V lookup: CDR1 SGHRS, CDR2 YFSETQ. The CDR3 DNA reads TGCGCCAGCAGCTTGGTAACTAGCGGGAGTGGGAGTGAGCAGTTCTTC. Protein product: CASSLVTSGSGSEQFF.

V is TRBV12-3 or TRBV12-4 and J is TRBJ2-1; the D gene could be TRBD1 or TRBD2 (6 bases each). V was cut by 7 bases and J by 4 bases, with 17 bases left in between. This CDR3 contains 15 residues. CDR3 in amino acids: CASTAGEAIYNEQFF. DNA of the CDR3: TGTGCCAGCACCGCAGGGGAGGCAATTTACAATGAGCAGTTCTTC.

CDR3 sequence reads: CSARSLAVGDTQYF. CDR3 DNA: TGCAGTGCTAGGTCTTTAGCGGTCGGAGATACGCAGTATTTT. This chain uses TRBV20-1 with TRBJ2-3; TRBD2 is a possible D gene (6 bases). This CDR3 contains 14 residues. Trimming stripped 3 bases from V and 5 bases from J, with 15 bases between. CDR1 and CDR2 (germline): DFQATT, SNEGSKA (reference sequence).

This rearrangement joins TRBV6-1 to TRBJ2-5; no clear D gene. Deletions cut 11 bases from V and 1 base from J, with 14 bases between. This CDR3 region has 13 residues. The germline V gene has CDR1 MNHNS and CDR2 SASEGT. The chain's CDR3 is CAVGRAGQETQYF. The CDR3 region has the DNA TGTGCCGTAGGAAGGGCAGGCCAAGAGACCCAGTACTTC.

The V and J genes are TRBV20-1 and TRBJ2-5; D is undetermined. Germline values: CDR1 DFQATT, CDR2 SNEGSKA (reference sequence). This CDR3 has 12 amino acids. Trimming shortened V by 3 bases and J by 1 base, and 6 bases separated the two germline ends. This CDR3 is CSASGFQETQYF. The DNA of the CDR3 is TGCAGTGCTAGCGGATTCCAAGAGACCCAGTACTTC.

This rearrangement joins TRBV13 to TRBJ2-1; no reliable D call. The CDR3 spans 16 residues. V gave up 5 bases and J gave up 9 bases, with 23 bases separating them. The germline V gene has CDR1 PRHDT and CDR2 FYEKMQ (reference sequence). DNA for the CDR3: TGTGCCAGCAGCGAAAGATCGGGCCTTTCTCTGGGTGAGCAGTTCTTC. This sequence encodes CASSERSGLSLGEQFF.

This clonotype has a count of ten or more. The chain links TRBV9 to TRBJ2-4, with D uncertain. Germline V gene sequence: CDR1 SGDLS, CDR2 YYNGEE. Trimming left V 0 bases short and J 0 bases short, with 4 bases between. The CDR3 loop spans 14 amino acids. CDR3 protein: CASSVGGAKNIQYF. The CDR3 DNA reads TGTGCCAGCAGCGTAGGTGGAGCCAAAAACATTCAGTACTTC.